This paragraph reports one TCR beta chain. Its antigen is not known. Time point denoted: recipient sample about 28 days before transplant, after cytoreduction. Profiled with immunoSEQ multiplex PCR; TCRdb holds only in-frame clones, not every one. The sample consists of around 26,000 clones, less than 85% of them appearing once. This sample was taken from a study of T cell clonotyping in hematopoietic cell transplantation. Germline V gives CDR1 GTSNPN, CDR2 SVGIG (reference sequence). CDR3 length: 13 residues. Study-wide findings and caveats: Cells were unsorted, so CD4 and CD8 contributions were not separated. Graft donor and pretransplant recipient Inverse Simpson Index values predicted broader posttransplant TCR diversity.

This TCR derives from a man aged 40-55 years with acute myeloid leukemia. Some clones in this sample may be carry-over from other donors' samples. This chain links TRBV30 with TRBJ2-1; 9 nucleotides match TRBD2. Sequencing was performed on peripheral blood mononuclear cells, taken before stem cell transplant. The CDR3: CAKEAREGNEQFF. The CDR3 coding sequence is TGTGCAAAGGAGGCGCGGGAGGGGAATGAGCAGTTCTTC.